This TCR beta chain was captured by sequencing in a study of cytomegalovirus exposure and HLA in healthy donors. Whole-study results and caveats: Sequencing depth roughly uniform across donors was assumed in presence/absence analyses.

Details on this clone: As yet, its antigen is unknown.

V shed 0 bases and J 4 bases; nucleotides not matched to a gene: 5. CDR3 length: 15 residues. Germline assignment: CDR1 SGHNT and CDR2 YYREEE (reference sequence). The PCR employed 60 Vbeta primers together with 13 Jbeta primers. Method: immunoSEQ multiplex PCR; TCRdb's copy keeps in-frame clones and lacks some. The data hold roughly 130,000 clones, with 80% to 85% observed a single time. Sequencing used PBMCs. The chain carries TRBV5-4 and TRBJ2-7, with 9 bases identical to TRBD2. This TCR derives from a boy younger than 18 in good health and CMV-seronegative. The CDR3 here is CASSLDAGGPYEQYF. The CDR3 DNA reads TGTGCCAGCAGCTTGGACGCGGGAGGGCCGTACGAGCAGTACTTC.